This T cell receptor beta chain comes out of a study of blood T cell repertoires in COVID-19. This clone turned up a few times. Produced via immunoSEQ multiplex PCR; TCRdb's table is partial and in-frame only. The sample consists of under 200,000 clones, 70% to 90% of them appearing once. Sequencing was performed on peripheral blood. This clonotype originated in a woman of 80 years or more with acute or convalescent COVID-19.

CDR3 sequence (DNA): TGTGCCAGCAGACCCGGGAGGGGCTCCTACAATGAGCAGTTCTTC. Translation: CASRPGRGSYNEQFF. The J gene is TRBJ2-1, the V gene TRBV2; 8 bases align to TRBD2. CDR3 length equals 15 residues. Trimming removed 6 bases from V and 0 bases from J; junction bases left unmatched: 4. Germline V gene sequence: CDR1 SNHLY, CDR2 FYNNEI.